The next 23 T cell receptor beta chains were all read from a single sample in a study of blood T cell repertoires in COVID-19. Method: immunoSEQ multiplex PCR; TCRdb's copy keeps in-frame clones and lacks some. The repertoire holds some 300,000 clones, over 80% seen once, with 6.3% in the top ten. Sequences were obtained from peripheral blood. Every receptor here comes from a woman in her forties or fifties with COVID-19, enrolled during active disease.

V usage is TRBV3-1 (or the pseudogene TRBV3-2) and J usage is TRBJ2-7, with D possibly being TRBD2 (6 bases). Trimming took off 1 base at V and 2 bases at J, with 9 bases between the two ends. The CDR3 length is 14 residues. Germline V gene data show CDR1 as LGHDT and CDR2 as YNNKEL (reference sequence). The CDR3 coding sequence is TGTGCCAGCAGCCAAGGGACGGGGGCCTACGAGCAGTACTTC. This codes for CASSQGTGAYEQYF.

The sample holds one count of this clone. The rearrangement uses TRBV15 and TRBJ1-1; D perhaps matches TRBD1 (6 bases). CDR1 is LNHNV and CDR2 is YYDKDF in the germline V gene (reference sequence). The V gene lost 0 bases and the J gene lost 5 bases, with 10 bases spanning the gap. The CDR3 totals 14 residues. The CDR3 bases are TGTGCCACCAGCAGAGAAAGGGGGGGAACTGAAGCTTTCTTT. It encodes CATSRERGGTEAFF.

V is TRBV2 and J is TRBJ2-1; weak D call: TRBD1 (6 bases). CDR3 size: 15 residues. Trimming took off 4 bases at V and 5 bases at J, with 15 bases between the two ends. Germline loops: CDR1 SNHLY, CDR2 FYNNEI. In nucleotides, the CDR3 is TGTGCCAGCAGTGCCTCAGGGGCCCTCAACAATGAGCAGTTCTTC. As protein: CASSASGALNNEQFF.

The chain employs TRBV4-3 and TRBJ2-2; the match to TRBD2 covers 9 bases. Germline values: CDR1 LGHNA, CDR2 YSLEER. The CDR3 spans 18 residues. Unmatched junction bases numbered 8, after V lost 0 bases and J lost 3 bases. CDR3 bases: TGCGCCAGCAGCCAAGATTGGCTAGCGGGAACCTACACCGGGGAGCTGTTTTTT. Its translation: CASSQDWLAGTYTGELFF.

The chain links TRBV6-4 to TRBJ2-1; TRBD1 matches at 11 bases. The V segment lost 5 bases and the J segment 5 bases; nucleotides outside the gene matches: 5. The CDR3 loop spans 15 amino acids. CDR1 and CDR2 (germline): MRHNA, SNTAGT. The CDR3 reads CASSSGQGANNEQFF. For the CDR3, the DNA is TGTGCCAGCAGTTCCGGACAGGGGGCGAACAATGAGCAGTTCTTC.

The chain recombines TRBV21-1 with TRBJ2-1; no DNA check was done on the table's D call, TRBD1. TRBV21-1 counts as a pseudogene. The CDR3 is made up of 15 amino acids. This chain's CDR3 is CASSKADRYYNEQFF. The DNA for the CDR3 is TGTGCCAGCAGCAAAGCCGACAGGTATTACAATGAGCAGTTCTTC.

J is TRBJ2-2 and V is TRBV6-2 or TRBV6-3, with a weak D call TRBD2 (5 bases). The length of the CDR3 is 18 residues. V dropped 0 bases and J dropped 4 bases, with 18 bases sitting between them. Germline CDR1 and CDR2: MNHEY and SVGEGT. This chain's CDR3 is CASSYSGLRESGTGELFF. CDR3 bases: TGTGCCAGCAGTTACTCCGGGCTGAGGGAGTCGGGCACCGGGGAGCTGTTTTTT.

This sequence joins TRBV29-1 and TRBJ2-2; 8 bases map to TRBD2. Germline V CDR1 and CDR2: SQVTM, ANQGSEA. V shed 6 bases, J shed 1 base, and the junction held 7 bases outside the gene matches. The length of the CDR3 is 15 residues. The DNA for the CDR3 is TGCAGCGTCAACCTTAGCGGGAAGAACACCGGGGAGCTGTTTTTT. It encodes CSVNLSGKNTGELFF.

This rearrangement joins TRBV11-2 to TRBJ2-3; D is perhaps TRBD2 (6 bases). The V and J ends lost 5 bases and 3 bases respectively, with 12 bases between them. CDR1 SGHAT and CDR2 FQNNGV come from the germline V gene. The CDR3 contains 14 residues. The CDR3 DNA follows: TGTGCCAGCAGCCTTTCCCGGGGGACAGATACGCAGTATTTT. Encoded protein: CASSLSRGTDTQYF.

This clone was detected once. The chain employs TRBV6-2 or TRBV6-3 and TRBJ2-1; the match to TRBD2 covers 8 bases. The V gene's germline CDR1 is MNHEY and CDR2 SVGEGT. The CDR3 extends over 18 amino acids. Losses at the gene ends were 4 bases for V and 0 bases for J; bases not matched to a gene: 11. The CDR3 reads CASSFVGAGTSSYNEQFF. CDR3 DNA: TGTGCCAGCAGTTTTGTAGGGGCCGGGACTAGCTCCTACAATGAGCAGTTCTTC.

The chain is built from TRBV5-6 and TRBJ2-7; weak D call: TRBD2 (6 bases). This CDR3 is 14 amino acids long. Germline values: CDR1 SGHDT, CDR2 YYEEEE. V was clipped by 4 bases and J by 3 bases, with 14 bases between them. CDR3 protein: CASSRYGTDYEQYF. The CDR3, as DNA: TGTGCCAGCAGCCGATACGGGACTGACTACGAGCAGTACTTC.

This chain links TRBV7-2 with TRBJ1-5, with D possibly being TRBD1 (6 bases). Germline V gives CDR1 SGHTA, CDR2 FQGNSA. Trimming took off 2 bases at V and 5 bases at J, with 13 bases between the two ends. This CDR3 is 15 amino acids long. The CDR3 loop reads CASSLKGGGDQPQHF. CDR3 nucleotide sequence: TGTGCCAGCAGCTTAAAGGGAGGGGGGGATCAGCCCCAGCATTTT. Based on the CDR3 plus reference TRBV7-2 and TRBJ1-5, the full variable domain is GAGVSQSPSNKVTEKGKDVELRCDPISGHTALYWYRQSLGQGLEFLIYFQGNSAPDKSGLPSDRFSAERTGGSVSTLTIQRTQQEDSAVYLCASSLKGGGDQPQHFGDGTRLSIL.

The chain uses TRBV25-1 and TRBJ1-2; no reliable D call. Germline V gene sequence: CDR1 MGHDK, CDR2 SYGVNS. This CDR3 contains 13 residues. V was trimmed by 3 bases and J by 7 bases, leaving 12 bases between them. The CDR3 sequence is CASSDPPMSGYTF. The CDR3 DNA reads TGTGCCAGCAGTGACCCCCCGATGAGTGGCTACACCTTC.

The chain couples TRBV18 to TRBJ2-7; tentatively, D is TRBD1 (6 bases). This CDR3 has 13 residues. V was trimmed by 3 bases and J by 5 bases, leaving 11 bases between them. From germline, CDR1 is KGHSH and CDR2 LQKENI. The CDR3 DNA is TGTGCCAGCTCACCCTCCCGGACAGACGAGCAGTACTTC. Amino acid sequence: CASSPSRTDEQYF.

This clone was recorded only once. V gene TRBV7-2 combines with J gene TRBJ1-1, with TRBD1 matching 8 bases. V gave up 1 base and J gave up 8 bases; unmatched junction bases: 3. The CDR3 runs 13 residues. From germline, CDR1 is SGHTA and CDR2 FQGNSA. The CDR3 coding sequence is TGTGCCAGCAGCTTAGATAGGGACAGGGAAGCTTTCTTT. This gives the protein CASSLDRDREAFF.

V and J are TRBV6-5 and TRBJ1-3, with TRBD1 identical over 7 bases. This CDR3 spans 16 amino acids. In germline, CDR1 is MNHEY, CDR2 SVGAGI. V lost 4 bases, J lost 0 bases, and 6 bases stayed unmatched. This CDR3 reads CASSLRTGASGNTIYF. The CDR3 nucleotides are TGTGCCAGCAGTTTAAGGACAGGAGCCTCTGGAAACACCATATATTTT.

V gene TRBV6-1 combines with J gene TRBJ1-5; 7 nucleotides align to TRBD1. This CDR3 spans 15 amino acids. The V segment lost 1 base and the J segment 3 bases; nucleotides outside the gene matches: 3. Germline V lookup: CDR1 MNHNS, CDR2 SASEGT. CDR3 coding DNA: TGTGCCAGCAGTGAAGGGAGGGGGCCCAATCAGCCCCAGCATTTT. Amino acid sequence: CASSEGRGPNQPQHF.

This chain links TRBV13 with TRBJ1-1; TRBD1 matches 7 bases. Per the germline V gene, CDR1 is PRHDT and CDR2 is FYEKMQ (reference sequence). V was pared by 6 bases and J by 5 bases, with 6 bases of the junction left unmatched. CDR3 length equals 13 residues. The CDR3, as DNA: TGTGCCAGCAGTTTGTTACAGGGGACTGAAGCTTTCTTT. Encoded protein: CASSLLQGTEAFF.

The rearrangement joins TRBV5-1 to TRBJ2-5; 10 nucleotides align to TRBD2. V was pared by 0 bases and J by 5 bases, with 4 bases of the junction left unmatched. CDR1 and CDR2 from the germline V gene are SGHRS and YFSETQ. There are 15 residues in the CDR3. In DNA, the CDR3 is TGCGCCAGCAGCTTGGGATCTAGCGGGAGTGAGACCCAGTACTTC. It specifies CASSLGSSGSETQYF. The full variable domain, completed using reference TRBV5-1 and TRBJ2-5, is KAGVTQTPRYLIKTRGQQVTLSCSPISGHRSVSWYQQTPGQGLQFLFEYFSETQRNKGNFPGRFSGRQFSNSRSEMNVSTLELGDSALYLCASSLGSSGSETQYFGPGTRLLVL.

The V call is TRBV27, the J call TRBJ2-7; no definite D call. V was trimmed by 2 bases and J by 2 bases, leaving 16 bases between them. The length of the CDR3 is 16 residues. CDR1 and CDR2 from the germline V gene are MNHEY and SMNVEV (reference sequence). This CDR3 is CASSLKVSGGPYEQYF. CDR3 coding DNA: TGTGCCAGCAGTTTAAAGGTGTCAGGTGGTCCCTACGAGCAGTACTTC.

The chain joins TRBV7-6 to TRBJ2-1, with a possible D match to TRBD2 (6 bases). Germline CDR1 is SGHVS and CDR2 is FNYEAQ. With 3 bases removed from V and 8 bases from J, the gap between germline ends came to 8 bases. CDR3 size: 12 residues. CDR3 amino acids: CASSLRRDEQFF. As DNA, the CDR3 is TGTGCCAGCAGCTTGAGGAGGGATGAGCAGTTCTTC.

The chain joins TRBV18 to TRBJ2-5; D gene uncertain. V shed 2 bases and J shed 4 bases, with 5 bases lying between them. Per the germline V gene, CDR1 is KGHSH and CDR2 is LQKENI. The CDR3 extends over 12 amino acids. The CDR3 DNA follows: TGTGCCAGCTCACCATCGGTAGAGACCCAGTACTTC. Amino acids: CASSPSVETQYF.

CDR3 bases: TGTGCCAGCAGCCCTATCGCGGCTGGCGACTATGGCTACACCTTC. Translated, it gives CASSPIAAGDYGYTF. The V and J genes are TRBV9 and TRBJ1-2; D is ambiguous. Germline assignment: CDR1 SGDLS and CDR2 YYNGEE. The CDR3 totals 15 residues. Trimming pared 4 bases from V and 3 bases from J, leaving 16 bases between.